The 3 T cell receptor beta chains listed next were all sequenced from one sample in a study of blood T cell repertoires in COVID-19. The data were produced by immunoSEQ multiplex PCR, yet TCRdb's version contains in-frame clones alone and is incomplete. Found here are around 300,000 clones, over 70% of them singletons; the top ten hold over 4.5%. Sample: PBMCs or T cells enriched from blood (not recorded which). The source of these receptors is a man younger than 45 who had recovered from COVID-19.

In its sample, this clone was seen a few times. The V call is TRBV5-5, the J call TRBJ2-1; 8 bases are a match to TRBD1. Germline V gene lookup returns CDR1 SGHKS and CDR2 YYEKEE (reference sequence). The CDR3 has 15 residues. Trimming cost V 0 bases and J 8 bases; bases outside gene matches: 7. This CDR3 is CASSLEDRAWDEQFF. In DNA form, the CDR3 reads TGTGCCAGCAGCTTGGAGGACAGGGCTTGGGATGAGCAGTTCTTC. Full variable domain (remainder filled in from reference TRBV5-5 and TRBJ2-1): DAGVTQSPTHLIKTRGQQVTLRCSPISGHKSVSWYQQVLGQGPQFIFQYYEKEERGRGNFPDRFSARQFPNYSSELNVNALLLGDSALYLCASSLEDRAWDEQFFGPGTRLTVL.

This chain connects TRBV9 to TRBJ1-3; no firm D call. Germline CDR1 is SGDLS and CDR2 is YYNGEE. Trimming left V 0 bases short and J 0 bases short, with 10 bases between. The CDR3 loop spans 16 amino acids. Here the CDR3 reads CASSVEPGFSGNTIYF. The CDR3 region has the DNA TGTGCCAGCAGCGTAGAACCGGGGTTCTCTGGAAACACCATATATTTT.

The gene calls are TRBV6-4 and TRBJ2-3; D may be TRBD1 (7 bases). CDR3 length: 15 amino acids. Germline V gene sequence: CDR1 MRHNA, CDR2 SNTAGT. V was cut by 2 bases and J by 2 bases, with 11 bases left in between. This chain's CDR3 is CASSDGGTVTDTQYF. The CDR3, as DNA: TGTGCCAGCAGTGACGGGGGGACAGTCACAGATACGCAGTATTTT.